These T cell receptor beta chains were read from a single sample in a study of regulatory T cells in long-lasting Graves disease. One entry per CDR3 protein results from TCRdb running MiXCR on the multiplex PCR reads. The sample lists 700,000 or so distinct CDR3 sequences, approximately 29% occurring once. Source: peripheral blood mononuclear cells (PBMCs), taken when the disease was refractory, from a patient treated with antithyroid drugs. These receptors all stem from a female donor with Graves disease. Each CDR3 is given with its conserved first and last residue. Each record gives: clone size, J gene, D gene, V gene, CDR3 DNA, CDR3 protein. D genes are given only for firm matches. Not every row has a clone size; where given, it reads once, few, many or a size class.

>few|TRBJ1-1|-|TRBV7-9
TGTGCCAGCAGCTTTGAGCCGGGTCCTCCGCAAAAAGCTTTCTTT
CASSFEPGPPQKAFF
>few|TRBJ1-1|-|TRBV30
TGTGCCTGGAGTGTACTCGCTGAAGCTTTCTTT
CAWSVLAEAFF
>few|TRBJ1-6|-|TRBV24-1
TGTGCCACCAGTGAGTCTACAGGGAAGAATTCACCCCTCCACTTT
CATSESTGKNSPLHF
>-|TRBJ1-2|-|TRBV7-3
TGTGCCAGCAGCTCTACCGTGGGACCGAGTAACTATGGCTACACCTTC
CASSSTVGPSNYGYTF
>-|TRBJ1-2|-|TRBV5-1
TGCGCCAGCAGCCTGGGTGGAGTGAATGGCTACACCTTC
CASSLGGVNGYTF
>-|TRBJ1-2|TRBD1|TRBV6-2/TRBV6-3
TGTGCCAGCAAGACTGGGACAGGCACCATTCCTAACTATGGCTACACCTTC
CASKTGTGTIPNYGYTF
>-|TRBJ1-3|-|TRBV29-1
TGCAGCGTTGGGGGCTCTGGAAACACCATATATTTT
CSVGGSGNTIYF
>few|TRBJ1-4|-|TRBV7-9
TGTGCCAGCAGCTTAGCCCGGGTAGCTAGGCCTAATGAAAAACTGTTTTTT
CASSLARVARPNEKLFF
>-|TRBJ1-5|-|TRBV19
TGTGCCAGTAGCCCCTCAGGGGATCTCGCTCAGCCCCAGCATTTT
CASSPSGDLAQPQHF
>-|TRBJ2-7|-|TRBV20-1
TGCAGTGCTAAGGCGTTCGGCTACGAGCAGTACTTC
CSAKAFGYEQYF
>-|TRBJ2-7|-|TRBV28
TGTGCCAGCAGTGCCCAGAACTCCCACGAGCGGTACTTC
CASSAQNSHERYF
>many|TRBJ1-2|-|TRBV28
TGTGCCAGCAGTCGGGACATAAACTATGGCTACACCTTC
CASSRDINYGYTF
>many|TRBJ1-2|TRBD1|TRBV27
TGTGCCAGCAGTCGGACAGGGGGGAGCTATGGCTACACCTTC
CASSRTGGSYGYTF
>many|TRBJ1-1|TRBD1|TRBV5-1
TGTGCCAGCAGCCCCGGGACAGGGGTCATGAACACTGAAGCTTTCTTT
CASSPGTGVMNTEAFF
>many|TRBJ1-5|-|TRBV2
TGTGCCAGCAGTGAAGGTAGGGGGGTACAGCAGCCCCAGCATTTT
CASSEGRGVQQPQHF
>-|TRBJ1-2|-|TRBV9
TGTGCCAGCAGCGTAGTGGGGGGCCCTAGCTATGGCTACACCTTC
CASSVVGGPSYGYTF
>-|TRBJ2-2|TRBD2|TRBV28
TGTGCCAGCAGTGTACTAGCGGGGCTGAACACCGGGGAGCTGTTTTTT
CASSVLAGLNTGELFF
>many|TRBJ1-2|TRBD1|TRBV12-3/TRBV12-4
TGTGCCAGCAGTTCCCTAAGGGACAGGGGCGACGGCAACTATGGCTACACCTTC
CASSSLRDRGDGNYGYTF
>few|TRBJ1-1|-|TRBV12-3/TRBV12-4
TGTGCCAGCAGATACAGGGTTCCCGACACTGAAGCTTTCTTT
CASRYRVPDTEAFF
>-|TRBJ1-2|-|TRBV12-3/TRBV12-4
TGTGCCAGCAGCCCACGGAATGGCTACACCTTC
CASSPRNGYTF
>-|TRBJ2-7|-|TRBV14
TGTGCCAGCAGCCAAGTCGTACTCCACCGTCGTACTCACGAGCAGTACTTC
CASSQVVLHRRTHEQYF
>-|TRBJ1-2|TRBD1|TRBV6-1
TGTGCCAGCAGTCAAGCCGGGACAGGGGTAGGCTACACCTTC
CASSQAGTGVGYTF
>-|TRBJ2-7|TRBD2|TRBV5-1
TGCGCCAGCAGCACCGGGACTAGCGCCTCCTACGAGCAGTACTTC
CASSTGTSASYEQYF
>few|TRBJ2-7|-|TRBV6-9
TGTGCCAGCAGTTACGGGCCACAGGGATTCTACGAGCAGTACTTC
CASSYGPQGFYEQYF
>few|TRBJ1-1|-|TRBV11-1
TGTGCCAGCAGCCGGGCAGGGGTTACTTTTTATGAAGCTTTCTTT
CASSRAGVTFYEAFF
>-|TRBJ2-7|-|TRBV19
TGTGCCAGTAGTACCGACTTAAACTCCTACGAGCAGTACTTC
CASSTDLNSYEQYF
>-|TRBJ1-6|-|TRBV6-1
TGTGCCAGCACAAACGGGGGGCAAACGGGTTCACCCCTCCACTTT
CASTNGGQTGSPLHF
>many|TRBJ1-2|-|TRBV12-5
TGTGCTAGTGGCCATTCTAACTATGGCTACACCTTC
CASGHSNYGYTF
>-|TRBJ1-1|-|TRBV7-9
TGTGCCAGCAGCCCCTCTCCGGGACGGACGGGATGGACTGAAGCTTTCTTT
CASSPSPGRTGWTEAFF
>few|TRBJ2-7|TRBD2|TRBV12-3/TRBV12-4
TGTGCCAGCAGTTTAGGAGGGGGGACTAGGTCAAAGCAGTACTTC
CASSLGGGTRSKQYF
>-|TRBJ2-7|TRBD1|TRBV19
TGTGCCAGTAGTGCTACCGGGACAGGGAGGTATTACGAGCAGTACTTC
CASSATGTGRYYEQYF
>few|TRBJ2-7|-|TRBV5-6
TGTGCCAGCAGCTTGGGTATCGGGGTAAACTCCTACGAGCAGTACTTC
CASSLGIGVNSYEQYF
>-|TRBJ1-4|-|TRBV20-1
TGCAGTGCGGCCCGGGAGGCAACTAATGAAAAACTGTTTTTT
CSAAREATNEKLFF
>-|TRBJ1-1|-|TRBV7-9
TGTGCCAGCAGCTTAGGTGGTCTGGCGGGCTCCGAAGCTTTCTTT
CASSLGGLAGSEAFF
>-|TRBJ1-2|-|TRBV13
TGTGCCAGCAGCGCATTGGGTACGGCCGGCTACACCTTC
CASSALGTAGYTF
>-|TRBJ1-2|-|TRBV3-1
TGTGCCAGCAGCCAAGGCCCCCGGAGCTATGGCTACACCTTC
CASSQGPRSYGYTF
>many|TRBJ1-1|-|TRBV6-2/TRBV6-3
TGTGCCAGCAGTGAACCAGGGTTGAACACTGAAGCTTTCTTT
CASSEPGLNTEAFF